This T cell receptor beta chain comes out of a study of blood T cell repertoires in COVID-19. At the level of the study: COVID-19 samples from acute and convalescent phases originated in the United States, Italy and Spain.

The assay was immunoSEQ multiplex PCR, and TCRdb's table has in-frame clones only and misses some. Of about 17,000 clones listed, 80% were seen once; the top ten hold 9.5% to 12%. The CDR3 is 15 amino acids. Trimming removed 0 bases from V and 0 bases from J, with 6 bases in between. Germline V gives CDR1 SGHTA, CDR2 FQGTGA. The clonotype originates from a man aged 80 or over with acute or convalescent COVID-19. The sequenced sample was peripheral blood. V is TRBV7-3 and J is TRBJ2-1; D call uncertain. This CDR3 reads CASSLTGSSYNEQFF. The CDR3 DNA follows: TGTGCCAGCAGCTTAACTGGCAGCTCCTACAATGAGCAGTTCTTC.